This TCR beta chain was identified in a study of blood T cell repertoires in COVID-19. This clone occurred once. As processed by the authors: Amplification of reference gene primers provided the estimated nucleated cell counts. Only in-frame clones appear in the TCRdb table, and some are missing; sequencing was by immunoSEQ multiplex PCR. V and J calls and clone size are those listed in that table; D and trimming were worked out from the DNA. The top ten hold approximately 6.2% of the sample, which has almost 250,000 clones, around 86% seen once. The specimen sequenced was peripheral blood. The TCR was taken from a woman older than 75 with COVID-19, enrolled during active disease.

The CDR3: CASSPKKNMNTEAFF. CDR3 coding DNA: TGTGCCAGCTCACCAAAGAAGAACATGAACACTGAAGCTTTCTTT. J is TRBJ1-1 and V is TRBV18; D gene unclear. Germline assignment: CDR1 KGHSH and CDR2 LQKENI. V dropped 2 bases and J dropped 0 bases, with 10 bases sitting between them. The length of the CDR3 is 15 residues.